Presented here are 31 T cell receptor beta chains from one specimen sequenced in a study of response to subunit inactivated influenza vaccine (dated by TCRdb to 2017 to 2018). To prepare the library, RT-PCR was applied. Sequencing took place on an Illumina HiSeq 2500. TCRdb reprocessed the public reads (quality trimming at Q25 with fastp, clone calling with MiXCR) and kept in-frame beta chains. Duplicate CDR3 protein sequences are folded into a single record with the most common DNA and genes. Within this sample are a few hundred thousand distinct CDR3 sequences, with 11% to 15% of them counted one time only. Of the sample, over 8.5% falls within the top ten clones. The starting material was PBMCs from blood, obtained approximately 12 days after vaccination. These receptors were taken from a man between 45 and 60 years old who received an inactivated influenza vaccine. Donor details come from another sample of the same person, matched by shared clones.

This clonotype appeared many times. The chain employs TRBV7-2 and TRBJ2-1; possibly TRBD1 for D (6 bases). Germline CDR1 reads SGHTA; CDR2 reads FQGNSA. The CDR3 consists of 15 residues. Trimming shortened V by 2 bases and J by 4 bases, and 12 bases separated the two germline ends. In DNA, the CDR3 is TGTGCCAGCAGCTTAAGCAGGGGTCTATACAATGAGCAGTTCTTC. Protein sequence: CASSLSRGLYNEQFF.

The chain joins TRBV20-1 to TRBJ2-3; no definite D call. CDR1 and CDR2 from the germline V gene are DFQATT and SNEGSKA (reference sequence). V shed 0 bases and J shed 8 bases, with 3 bases lying between them. The CDR3 length is 10 residues. CDR3 protein: CSAREATQYF. CDR3 DNA sequence: TGCAGTGCTAGAGAAGCTACGCAGTATTTT.

This clonotype occurred a few times. The V call is TRBV2, the J call TRBJ1-1; D is undetermined. Trimming removed 8 bases at V and 3 bases at J, with 16 bases between. Germline CDR1 is SNHLY and CDR2 is FYNNEI. This CDR3 is 14 amino acids long. The CDR3 reads CASHRSPWDTEAFF. In nucleotides, the CDR3 is TGTGCCAGCCATCGGAGTCCATGGGACACTGAAGCTTTCTTT.

V usage is TRBV29-1 and J usage is TRBJ2-3, with 10 bases lining up with TRBD2. The CDR3 covers 18 residues. Germline CDR1 and CDR2: SQVTM and ANQGSEA. Unmatched junction bases numbered 21, after V lost 8 bases and J lost 4 bases. The CDR3: CSLVPRSGRARRSDTQYF. The CDR3 nucleotides are TGCAGCCTAGTCCCCCGCAGCGGGAGGGCCCGGCGATCAGATACGCAGTATTTT.

V and J are TRBV5-5 and TRBJ2-7, with 7 bases fitting TRBD2. CDR3 length equals 15 residues. V lost 5 bases and J lost 0; bases outside the gene matches: 8. CDR1 is SGHKS, CDR2 YYEKEE, per germline (reference sequence). The CDR3 nucleotides are TGTGCCAGCAGGGCTACGGGAGGTAGCTCCTACGAGCAGTACTTC. As protein: CASRATGGSSYEQYF.

This clonotype has only one observation. The chain links TRBV5-1 to TRBJ2-5; TRBD2 is a possible D gene (6 bases). The CDR3 runs 14 residues. Trimming removed 4 bases at V and 1 base at J, with 11 bases between. CDR1 SGHRS and CDR2 YFSETQ come from the germline V gene. CDR3 nucleotides: TGCGCCAGCAGCCCGGGAGACAGCCAAGAGACCCAGTACTTC. This translates into CASSPGDSQETQYF. Drawing the rest from reference TRBV5-1 and TRBJ2-5, the complete variable domain is KAGVTQTPRYLIKTRGQQVTLSCSPISGHRSVSWYQQTPGQGLQFLFEYFSETQRNKGNFPGRFSGRQFSNSRSEMNVSTLELGDSALYLCASSPGDSQETQYFGPGTRLLVL.

This clonotype showed up just a few times. This rearrangement joins TRBV20-1 to TRBJ2-3, with D perhaps TRBD2 (5 bases). This CDR3 has 14 amino acids. Germline V gene sequence: CDR1 DFQATT, CDR2 SNEGSKA (reference sequence). V was pared by 3 bases and J by 2 bases, with 12 bases between. CDR3 protein: CSARTGITTDTQYF. DNA for the CDR3: TGCAGTGCTAGGACGGGAATCACCACAGATACGCAGTATTTT.

The rearrangement joins TRBV20-1 to TRBJ1-2; TRBD1 is a possible D gene (5 bases). Trimming shortened V by 6 bases and J by 8 bases, and 13 bases separated the two germline ends. CDR3 length: 11 residues. Germline CDR1 and CDR2: DFQATT and SNEGSKA (reference sequence). The DNA for the CDR3 is TGCAGTGCGGACCGCGGGGGAGGCTACACCTTC. Amino acids: CSADRGGGYTF.

This clonotype appeared a few times. In DNA, the CDR3 is TGCAGTGCTAGGCACAGGGCGTACGAGCAGTACTTC. It translates to CSARHRAYEQYF. The chain combines TRBV20-1 with TRBJ2-7; D may be TRBD1 (6 bases). Germline assignment: CDR1 DFQATT and CDR2 SNEGSKA (reference sequence). The CDR3 totals 12 residues. V lost 3 bases and J lost 4, with 10 bases in between.

This clonotype was recorded many times. This sequence joins TRBV11-3 and TRBJ2-3; tentatively, D is TRBD2 (5 bases). V lost 1 base and J 6 bases, leaving 8 bases between the germline ends. Germline V gene sequence: CDR1 SGHNT, CDR2 YENEEA. This CDR3 contains 13 residues. CDR3 residues: CASSLVGGDTQYF. Here the CDR3 DNA reads TGTGCCAGCAGCTTAGTCGGCGGGGATACGCAGTATTTT.

The chain recombines TRBV20-1 with TRBJ1-2; no reliable D call. CDR3 length equals 12 residues. Germline loops: CDR1 DFQATT, CDR2 SNEGSKA (reference sequence). Trimming stripped 3 bases from V and 4 bases from J, with 9 bases between. DNA for the CDR3: TGCAGTGCTAGTCCTGTGGGCTATGGCTACACCTTC. Its translation: CSASPVGYGYTF.

This clonotype was recorded only once. CDR3 loop: CASSLGASGGTDTQYF. As DNA, the CDR3 is TGCGCCAGCAGCTTGGGAGCTAGCGGGGGCACAGATACGCAGTATTTT. The rearrangement uses TRBV5-1 and TRBJ2-3; 9 nucleotides agree with TRBD2. In germline, CDR1 is SGHRS, CDR2 YFSETQ. The CDR3 loop spans 16 amino acids. V lost 0 bases, J lost 1 base, and 3 bases stayed unmatched.

The chain couples TRBV29-1 to TRBJ2-5; 11 nucleotides match TRBD2. The CDR3 consists of 16 residues. From germline, CDR1 is SQVTM and CDR2 ANQGSEA. Trimming took 3 bases from V and 2 from J; bases not matched to a gene: 8. The CDR3 loop reads CSVDRLAGGRQETQYF. The CDR3 DNA reads TGCAGCGTTGACCGGCTAGCGGGAGGAAGACAAGAGACCCAGTACTTC.

With regard to this clonotype: Lacking the conserved final phenylalanine or tryptophan, this CDR3 likely reflects a read error. This rearrangement joins TRBV7-9 to TRBJ2-3; D possibly corresponds to TRBD2 (5 bases). Germline-derived CDR1 and CDR2 are SEHNR and FQNEAQ (reference sequence). The CDR3 sequence is 14 residues long. DNA of the CDR3: TGTGCCAGCAGCCTAGCACCTGGGGCAGATACGCAGTATTCT. Protein product: CASSLAPGADTQYS.

This chain connects TRBV6-1 to TRBJ1-1; D not resolved. CDR1 MNHNS and CDR2 SASEGT come from the germline V gene. V lost 6 bases and J 5 bases, leaving 13 bases between the germline ends. The CDR3 consists of 13 residues. CDR3 in amino acids: CASSLLATTEAFF. The CDR3 DNA sequence: TGTGCCAGCAGCCTTTTAGCGACGACTGAAGCTTTCTTT.

This clonotype has ten or more counts. This chain uses TRBV5-6 with TRBJ2-1; 9 nucleotides align to TRBD1. CDR1 and CDR2 (germline): SGHDT, YYEEEE. The CDR3 has 15 residues. The trim removed 5 bases at V and 8 bases at J, leaving 11 bases unmatched. The CDR3 protein is CASRRTGDYGDEQFF. The CDR3 coding sequence is TGTGCCAGCAGGCGGACAGGGGATTATGGTGATGAGCAGTTCTTC.

This chain connects TRBV15 to TRBJ1-3; the D is unclear. The CDR3 has 15 amino acids. From germline, CDR1 is LNHNV and CDR2 YYDKDF (reference sequence). V gave up 5 bases and J gave up 1 base, with 12 bases separating them. The CDR3 bases are TGTGCCACCAGCGAAGGGAAAAAATCTGGAAACACCATATATTTT. As protein: CATSEGKKSGNTIYF.

This clonotype was detected a few times. The V and J genes are TRBV15 and TRBJ2-7, with D unclear. The germline gives CDR1 LNHNV, CDR2 YYDKDF (reference sequence). The CDR3 totals 14 residues. Trimming pared 1 base from V and 2 bases from J, leaving 9 bases between. CDR3 coding DNA: TGTGCCACCAGCAGAGTATCGAACACCTACGAGCAGTACTTC. This gives the protein CATSRVSNTYEQYF. The full variable domain, its missing parts supplied by reference TRBV15 and TRBJ2-7, is DAMVIQNPRYQVTQFGKPVTLSCSQTLNHNVMYWYQQKSSQAPKLLFHYYDKDFNNEADTPDNFQSRRPNTSFCFLDIRSPGLGDTAMYLCATSRVSNTYEQYFGPGTRLTVT.

The chain is built from TRBV7-2 and TRBJ1-1, with D possibly being TRBD1 (6 bases). From germline, CDR1 is SGHTA and CDR2 FQGNSA. V lost 5 bases, J lost 3 bases, and 13 bases lay in between. The CDR3 has 14 residues. Here the CDR3 reads CASSLEGQDTEAFF. CDR3 DNA sequence: TGTGCCAGCAGCCTAGAGGGACAAGACACTGAAGCTTTCTTT. The entire variable domain, with the rest obtained from reference TRBV7-2 and TRBJ1-1, is as follows: GAGVSQSPSNKVTEKGKDVELRCDPISGHTALYWYRQSLGQGLEFLIYFQGNSAPDKSGLPSDRFSAERTGGSVSTLTIQRTQQEDSAVYLCASSLEGQDTEAFFGQGTRLTVV.

The genes are TRBV4-2 and TRBJ2-1; 11 nucleotides align to TRBD2. The CDR3 sequence is 16 residues long. Trimming removed 0 bases from V and 7 bases from J; junction bases left unmatched: 5. CDR1 and CDR2 from the germline V gene are LGHNA and YNFKEQ. Here the CDR3 DNA reads TGTGCCAGCAGCCAAGATCGGTTAGCGGGGGGGAATGAGCAGTTCTTC. Protein product: CASSQDRLAGGNEQFF.

This rearrangement joins TRBV4-1 to TRBJ2-3; the D gene is possibly TRBD2 (6 bases). The CDR3 length is 20 residues. Trimming cost V 1 base and J 2 bases, with 25 bases left between them. The germline CDR1 and CDR2 sequences are MGHRA and YSYEKL. CDR3 nucleotide sequence: TGCGCCAGCAGCCAAGGTTTTATAGGCCTAGCGTTTAGTAACACAGATACGCAGTATTTT. Translation: CASSQGFIGLAFSNTDTQYF.

V and J are TRBV4-3 and TRBJ1-6, with TRBD1 as a possible D gene (5 bases). The CDR3 is 13 residues long. Trimming shortened V by 1 base and J by 8 bases, and 6 bases separated the two germline ends. Germline-derived CDR1 and CDR2 are LGHNA and YSLEER. As DNA, the CDR3 is TGCGCCAGCAGCCAAGTGGGGCATTCACCCCTCCACTTT. Its translation: CASSQVGHSPLHF.

This clonotype was picked up a small number of times. This chain connects TRBV6-2 or TRBV6-3 to TRBJ1-6; 7 nucleotides match TRBD1. CDR1 is MNHEY, CDR2 SVGEGT, per germline. This CDR3 contains 15 residues. The V gene end was trimmed by 6 bases and the J gene end by 10 bases; junction bases not matched to a gene: 12. CDR3 coding DNA: TGTGCCAGCAGCCCGCTAACAGGGGTAAGGTCACCCCTCCACTTT. This gives the protein CASSPLTGVRSPLHF.

The rearrangement joins TRBV10-3 to TRBJ1-5, with 7 positions matching TRBD1. This CDR3 contains 14 residues. Germline trimming cut 4 bases from V and 4 bases from J; bases unmatched to any gene: 4. From germline, CDR1 is ENHRY and CDR2 SYGVKD. The CDR3 sequence: CAISAGQNNQPQHF. The DNA of the CDR3 is TGTGCCATCAGTGCGGGACAGAATAATCAGCCCCAGCATTTT.

Many counts were recorded for this clonotype. The gene calls are TRBV12-3 or TRBV12-4 and TRBJ2-7; 7 positions match TRBD2. The CDR3 sequence is 13 residues long. J lost 3 bases, V lost 8 bases, and 7 bases had no gene match. The CDR3 region has the DNA TGTGCCAGCTGGAAAAGCGGGGACTACGAGCAGTACTTC. Protein sequence: CASWKSGDYEQYF.

This clonotype was counted only a few times. V and J are TRBV7-9 and TRBJ2-5, with a weak D call TRBD2 (6 bases). Germline loops: CDR1 SEHNR, CDR2 FQNEAQ (reference sequence). The germline V and J ends were trimmed by 0 bases and 6 bases, with 8 bases remaining between them. The CDR3 length is 13 residues. DNA for the CDR3: TGTGCCAGCAGCTTAGCGGCGGGGAAGACCCAGTACTTC. This gives the protein CASSLAAGKTQYF.

This clonotype has only a few counts. The V call is TRBV5-1, the J call TRBJ2-1; no clear D gene. Trimming stripped 6 bases from V and 0 bases from J, with 22 bases between. Germline V gene lookup returns CDR1 SGHRS and CDR2 YFSETQ. There are 18 residues in the CDR3. CDR3 in DNA: TGCGCCAGCACCCCTTGGTGGGTGCAGACGAGCTCCTACAATGAGCAGTTCTTC. Translation: CASTPWWVQTSSYNEQFF.

The chain couples TRBV13 to TRBJ2-7; D is ambiguous. Germline loops: CDR1 PRHDT, CDR2 FYEKMQ (reference sequence). The CDR3 is 15 residues long. The germline V and J ends were trimmed by 1 base and 2 bases, with 12 bases remaining between them. CDR3 sequence reads: CASSLDVNRPYEQYF. The CDR3 DNA reads TGTGCCAGCAGCTTAGATGTTAACAGACCCTACGAGCAGTACTTC.

This clonotype was found many times. The rearrangement uses TRBV29-1 and TRBJ2-7; 7 nucleotides match TRBD2. The germline V gene encodes CDR1 SQVTM and CDR2 ANQGSEA. The CDR3 is 12 residues long. The trim removed 2 bases at V and 4 bases at J, leaving 2 bases unmatched. CDR3 protein: CSVELGGYEQYF. CDR3 DNA sequence: TGCAGCGTTGAACTGGGGGGGTACGAGCAGTACTTC.

A note on this clonotype: It is likely a read error, because the conserved phenylalanine at the end of the CDR3 is missing. The rearrangement joins TRBV9 to TRBJ2-1; 15 nucleotides line up with TRBD2. The CDR3 is made up of 16 amino acids. In germline, CDR1 is SGDLS, CDR2 YYNGEE. V was pared by 3 bases and J by 7 bases, with 5 bases of the junction left unmatched. The CDR3 coding sequence is TGTGCCAGCAGCGAAGGACTAGCGGGAGGGATGAATGAGCAGTTCCTC. It specifies CASSEGLAGGMNEQFL.

This clonotype occurred a few times. This chain connects TRBV5-1 to TRBJ2-1; a weak D match, TRBD1 (5 bases). The CDR3 runs to 15 residues. Germline lookup yields CDR1 SGHRS and CDR2 YFSETQ. Trimming stripped 0 bases from V and 10 bases from J, with 17 bases between. The CDR3 loop reads CASSLGQGKVSEQFF. The CDR3 DNA reads TGCGCCAGCAGCTTGGGGCAGGGTAAGGTAAGCGAGCAGTTCTTC.